This entry is about one TCR beta chain. Antigen specificity is unknown. The data are from a study of vaccination and CD4 T cells after COVID-19. Trimming pared 5 bases from V and 3 bases from J, leaving 14 bases between. The CDR3 contains 15 residues. Germline loops: CDR1 SEHNR, CDR2 FQNEAQ (reference sequence). Oncomine TCR Beta short-read sequencing was applied to DNA from cultured CD4+ T cells. Using its own MiXCR run on the PCR reads, TCRdb lists one record per CDR3 protein. Of 10,000 to 15,000 distinct CDR3 sequences listed, approximately 80% are singletons. The treatment: roughly 11-day PBMC culture with coronavirus spike peptide pools or control peptides (ViraFEST assay).

This receptor was taken from a human donor who had recovered from COVID-19. The chain links TRBV7-9 to TRBJ1-3; D call uncertain. Sequenced material: CD4+ T cells from blood, cultured in vitro. Here the CDR3 DNA reads TGTGCCAGCAGCGTAGACATCTCAGGTGGAAACACCATATATTTT. Translation gives CASSVDISGGNTIYF.